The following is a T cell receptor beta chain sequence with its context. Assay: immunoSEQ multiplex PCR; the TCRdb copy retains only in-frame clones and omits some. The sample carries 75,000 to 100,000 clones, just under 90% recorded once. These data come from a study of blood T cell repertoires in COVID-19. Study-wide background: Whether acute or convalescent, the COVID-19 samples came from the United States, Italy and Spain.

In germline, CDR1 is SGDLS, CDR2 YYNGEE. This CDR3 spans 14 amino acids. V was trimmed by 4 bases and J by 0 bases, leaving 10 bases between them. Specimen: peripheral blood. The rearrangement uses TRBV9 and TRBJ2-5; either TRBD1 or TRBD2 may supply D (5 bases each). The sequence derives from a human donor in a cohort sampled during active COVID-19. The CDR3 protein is CASSIGENQETQYF. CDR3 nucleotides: TGTGCCAGCAGCATAGGGGAGAACCAAGAGACCCAGTACTTC.